Sequencing of this T cell receptor beta chain was carried out in a study of metastatic and nonmetastatic thyroid tumors. MiXCR reprocessed the PCR reads for TCRdb. The profile covers approximately 12,000 clones, with around 35% appearing a single time and roughly 12% taken by the ten largest. Not a single patient had been given any form of treatment at any point before undergoing thyroid surgery. Germline CDR1 SGHAT, CDR2 FQNNGV. The length of the CDR3 is 15 residues. The trim removed 6 bases at V and 4 bases at J, leaving 9 bases unmatched. The chain uses TRBV11-2 and TRBJ2-1; 7 positions match TRBD2. Sequenced sample: tumor tissue. This clonotype was obtained from a male donor with papillary thyroid cancer or a benign thyroid nodule (not recorded which). Some clones in this sample may be carry-over from other donors' samples. The CDR3 here is CASRYGLGGYNEQFF. Here the CDR3 DNA reads TGTGCCAGCAGATACGGACTAGGCGGTTACAATGAGCAGTTCTTC.